One T cell receptor beta chain is described in this entry. As yet, its antigen is unknown. TCRdb keeps only in-frame clones here, not all; method: immunoSEQ multiplex PCR. The sample records about 130,000 clones, roughly nine tenths being singletons. The entry originates in a study of T cell responses to AZD1222 COVID-19 vaccine. Study results and limitations: It should be noted that donors were predominantly white British and more often female, and clonal diversity was possibly underestimated. Only six or seven AZD1222 recipients tested seropositive at baseline. There were vaccine-associated CD4 TCRs across spike, dominant at 160-218 and 743-854.

The CDR3 extends over 14 amino acids. CDR1 is SGHNT and CDR2 is YYREEE in the germline V gene (reference sequence). V was shortened by 3 bases and J by 4 bases, with 11 bases between the two germline ends. Second doses at about 4 or about 12 weeks were pooled. The source is an adult who received the AZD1222 COVID-19 vaccine. Here the sequenced sample was peripheral blood, taken 28 days after the second AZD1222 dose. This chain links TRBV5-4 with TRBJ1-3, with D perhaps TRBD1 (5 bases). The CDR3 here is CASSSPDRGNTIYF. CDR3 sequence (DNA): TGTGCCAGCAGCTCGCCCGACAGAGGAAACACCATATATTTT. Looking up the rest from reference TRBV5-4 and TRBJ1-3 gives the full variable domain: ETGVTQSPTHLIKTRGQQVTLRCSSQSGHNTVSWYQQALGQGPQFIFQYYREEENGRGNFPPRFSGLQFPNYSSELNVNALELDDSALYLCASSSPDRGNTIYFGEGSWLTVV.